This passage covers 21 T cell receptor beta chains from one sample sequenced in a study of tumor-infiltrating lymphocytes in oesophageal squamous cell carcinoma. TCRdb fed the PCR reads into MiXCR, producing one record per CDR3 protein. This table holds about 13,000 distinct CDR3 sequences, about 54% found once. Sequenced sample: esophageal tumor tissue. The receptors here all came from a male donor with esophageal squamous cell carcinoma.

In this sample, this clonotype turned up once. CDR3 DNA: TGTGCCAGCAGCTTCTTGTCCGGGACGTCAGCTTTCTTT. It encodes CASSFLSGTSAFF. The chain joins TRBV7-6 to TRBJ1-1; tentative D call: TRBD1 (5 bases). The CDR3 loop spans 13 amino acids. Trimming took off 3 bases at V and 10 bases at J, with 15 bases between the two ends. Germline V gene lookup returns CDR1 SGHVS and CDR2 FNYEAQ.

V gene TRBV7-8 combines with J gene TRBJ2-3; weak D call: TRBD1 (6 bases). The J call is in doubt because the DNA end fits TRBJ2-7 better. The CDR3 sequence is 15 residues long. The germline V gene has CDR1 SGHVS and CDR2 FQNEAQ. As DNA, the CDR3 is TGTGCCAGCAGCTTACAACAGGGAAGGTCCTACGAGCAGTACTTC. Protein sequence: CASSLQQGRSYEQYF.

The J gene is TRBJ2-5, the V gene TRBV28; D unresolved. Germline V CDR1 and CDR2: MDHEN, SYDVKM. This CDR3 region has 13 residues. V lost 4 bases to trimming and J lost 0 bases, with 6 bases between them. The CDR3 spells CASSWPDQETQYF. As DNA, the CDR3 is TGTGCCAGCAGTTGGCCAGACCAAGAGACCCAGTACTTC.

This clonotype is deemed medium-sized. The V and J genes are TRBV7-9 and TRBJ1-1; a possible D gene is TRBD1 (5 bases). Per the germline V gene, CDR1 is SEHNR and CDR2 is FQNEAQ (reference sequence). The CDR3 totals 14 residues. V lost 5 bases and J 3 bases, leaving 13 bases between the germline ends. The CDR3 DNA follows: TGTGCCAGCAGCACTTGGGGGGACCACACTGAAGCTTTCTTT. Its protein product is CASSTWGDHTEAFF.

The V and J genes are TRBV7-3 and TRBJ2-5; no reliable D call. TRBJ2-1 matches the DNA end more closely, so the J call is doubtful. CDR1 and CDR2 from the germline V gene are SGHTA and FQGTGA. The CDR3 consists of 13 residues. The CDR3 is CASTEPHYNEQFF. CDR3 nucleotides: TGTGCCAGCACCGAACCCCATTACAATGAGCAGTTCTTC.

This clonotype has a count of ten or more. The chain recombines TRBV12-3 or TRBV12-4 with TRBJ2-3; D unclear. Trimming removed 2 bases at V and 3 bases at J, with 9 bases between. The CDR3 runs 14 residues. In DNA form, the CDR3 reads TGTGCCAGCAGTTTATCTGGACGGACAGATACGCAGTATTTT. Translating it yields CASSLSGRTDTQYF.

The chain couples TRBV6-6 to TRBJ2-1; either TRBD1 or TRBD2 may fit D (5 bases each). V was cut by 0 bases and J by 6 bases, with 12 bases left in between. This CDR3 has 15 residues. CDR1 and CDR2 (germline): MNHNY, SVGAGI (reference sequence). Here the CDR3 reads CASSYSRDGLNEQFF. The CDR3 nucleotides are TGTGCCAGCAGTTACTCGAGGGACGGTCTCAATGAGCAGTTCTTC.

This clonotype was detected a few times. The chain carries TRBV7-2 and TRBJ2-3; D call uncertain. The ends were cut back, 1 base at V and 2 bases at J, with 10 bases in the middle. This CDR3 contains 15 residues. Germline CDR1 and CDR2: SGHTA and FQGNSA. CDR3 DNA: TGTGCCAGCAGCTTAGGTCAGGTGGACACAGATACGCAGTATTTT. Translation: CASSLGQVDTDTQYF.

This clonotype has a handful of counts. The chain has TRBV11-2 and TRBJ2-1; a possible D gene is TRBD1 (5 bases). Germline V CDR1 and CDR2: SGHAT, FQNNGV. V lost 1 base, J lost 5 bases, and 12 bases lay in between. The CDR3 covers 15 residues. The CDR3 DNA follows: TGTGCCAGCAGCTTAGGGGCCAACAGGAACAATGAGCAGTTCTTC. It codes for CASSLGANRNNEQFF.

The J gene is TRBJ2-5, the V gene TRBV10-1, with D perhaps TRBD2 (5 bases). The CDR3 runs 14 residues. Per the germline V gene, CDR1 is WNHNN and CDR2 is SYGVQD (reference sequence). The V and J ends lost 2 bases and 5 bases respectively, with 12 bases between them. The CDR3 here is CASSEGGSGETQYF. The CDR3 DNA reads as TGCGCCAGCAGTGAGGGCGGGTCGGGTGAGACCCAGTACTTC.

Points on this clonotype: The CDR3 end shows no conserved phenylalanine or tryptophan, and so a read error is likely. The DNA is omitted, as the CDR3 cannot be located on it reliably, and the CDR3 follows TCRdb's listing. CDR3 sequence: CASGRGYTFGSGT. The chain has TRBV19 and TRBJ2-3; the table gives TRBD1 as D, unverified against the DNA. The length of the CDR3 is 13 amino acids, counting both ends. Germline CDR1 is LNHDA and CDR2 is SQIVND (reference sequence).

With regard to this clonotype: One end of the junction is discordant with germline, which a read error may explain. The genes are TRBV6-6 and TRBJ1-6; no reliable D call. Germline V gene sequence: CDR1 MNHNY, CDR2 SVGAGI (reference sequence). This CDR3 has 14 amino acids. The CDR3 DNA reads TGTGCCAGCAGTTACTCGTCCAGGTCCTACGAGCAGTACTTT. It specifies CASSYSSRSYEQYF.

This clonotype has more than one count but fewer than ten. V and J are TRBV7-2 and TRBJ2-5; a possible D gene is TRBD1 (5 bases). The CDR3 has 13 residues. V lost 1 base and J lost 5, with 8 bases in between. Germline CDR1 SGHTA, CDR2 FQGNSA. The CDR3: CASSLVSGETQYF. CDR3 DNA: TGTGCCAGCAGCTTAGTATCAGGGGAGACCCAGTACTTC.

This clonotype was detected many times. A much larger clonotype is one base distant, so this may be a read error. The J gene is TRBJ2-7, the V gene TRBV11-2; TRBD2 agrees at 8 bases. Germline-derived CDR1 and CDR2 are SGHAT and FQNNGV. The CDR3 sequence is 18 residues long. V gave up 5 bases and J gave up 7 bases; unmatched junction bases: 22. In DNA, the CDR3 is TGTGCCAGCAGCCGAACCTTCCGGGAGGGCCCACATTCGGGGGAGCAGTACTTC. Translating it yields CASSRTFREGPHSGEQYF.

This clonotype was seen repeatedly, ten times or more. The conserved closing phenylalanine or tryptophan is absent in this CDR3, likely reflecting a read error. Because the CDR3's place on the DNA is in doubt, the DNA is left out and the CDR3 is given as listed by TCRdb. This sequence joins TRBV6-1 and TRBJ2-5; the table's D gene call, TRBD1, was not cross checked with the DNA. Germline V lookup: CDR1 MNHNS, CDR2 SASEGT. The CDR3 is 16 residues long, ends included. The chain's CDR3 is CASSYGGAVGGYTFGS.

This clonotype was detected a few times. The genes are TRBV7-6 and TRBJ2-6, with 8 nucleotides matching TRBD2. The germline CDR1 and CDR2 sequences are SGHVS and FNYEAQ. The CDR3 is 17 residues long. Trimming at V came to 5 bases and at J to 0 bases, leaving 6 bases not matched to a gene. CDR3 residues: CASSTGTRTSGANVLTF. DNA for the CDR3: TGTGCCAGCAGCACCGGGACTAGAACCTCTGGGGCCAACGTCCTGACTTTC.

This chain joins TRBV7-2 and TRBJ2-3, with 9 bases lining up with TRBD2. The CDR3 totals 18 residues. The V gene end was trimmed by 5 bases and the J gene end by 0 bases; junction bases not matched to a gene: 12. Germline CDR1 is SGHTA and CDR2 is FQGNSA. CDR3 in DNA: TGTGCCAGCAGCCGTCGCGGGGGGGGCTATTCTAGCACAGATACGCAGTATTTT. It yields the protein CASSRRGGGYSSTDTQYF.

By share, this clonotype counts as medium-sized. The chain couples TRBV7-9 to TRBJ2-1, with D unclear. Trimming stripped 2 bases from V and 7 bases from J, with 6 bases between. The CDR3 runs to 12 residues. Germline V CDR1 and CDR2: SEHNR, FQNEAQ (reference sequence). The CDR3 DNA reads TGTGCCAGCAGCTTACCCGGGAATGAGCAGTTCTTC. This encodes CASSLPGNEQFF.

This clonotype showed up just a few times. CDR3 nucleotides: TGTGCCAGCAGTTACGGAGCCAATCAGCCCCAGCATTTT. This sequence encodes CASSYGANQPQHF. J is TRBJ1-5 and V is TRBV6-5, with unresolved D. The CDR3 consists of 13 residues. Germline values: CDR1 MNHEY, CDR2 SVGAGI. Trimming removed 2 bases at V and 3 bases at J, with 5 bases between.

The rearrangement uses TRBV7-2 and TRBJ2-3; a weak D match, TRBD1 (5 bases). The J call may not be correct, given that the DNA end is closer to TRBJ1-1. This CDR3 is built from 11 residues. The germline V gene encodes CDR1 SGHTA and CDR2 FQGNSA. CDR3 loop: CASSYRGRAFF. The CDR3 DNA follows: TGTGCCAGCAGTTATCGGGGGAGGGCTTTCTTT.

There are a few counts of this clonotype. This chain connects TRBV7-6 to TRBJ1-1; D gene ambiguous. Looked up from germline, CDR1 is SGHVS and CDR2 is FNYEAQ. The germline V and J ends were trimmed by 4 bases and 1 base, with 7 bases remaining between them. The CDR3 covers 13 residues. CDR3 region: CASSSAENTEAFF. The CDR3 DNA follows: TGTGCCAGCAGCTCCGCAGAGAACACTGAAGCTTTCTTT.